The 9 T cell receptor beta chains below were found in one sample sequenced in a study of OX40 agonist ivuxolimab in advanced cancers. This table comes from immunoSEQ multiplex PCR, and its TCRdb copy is limited to in-frame clones, with some not included. The sample lists around 25,000 clones, 88% occurring once. Source: CD4+ or CD8+ T cells sorted from blood, taken in a trial of the OX40 agonist ivuxolimab. The receptors were sampled from an adult with an advanced solid tumor such as melanoma, head and neck, liver or kidney cancer.

The chain carries TRBV5-1 and TRBJ1-5; no clear D. Germline loops: CDR1 SGHRS, CDR2 YFSETQ. Deletions cut 0 bases from V and 0 bases from J, with 10 bases between. This CDR3 has 16 residues. Here the CDR3 DNA reads TGCGCCAGCAGCTTGGGGCTTGCCGGTAGCAATCAGCCCCAGCATTTT. Amino acids: CASSLGLAGSNQPQHF. The full variable domain, completed using reference TRBV5-1 and TRBJ1-5, is KAGVTQTPRYLIKTRGQQVTLSCSPISGHRSVSWYQQTPGQGLQFLFEYFSETQRNKGNFPGRFSGRQFSNSRSEMNVSTLELGDSALYLCASSLGLAGSNQPQHFGDGTRLSIL.

The chain has TRBV5-1 and TRBJ2-7, with 7 bases aligning to TRBD1. The CDR3 is 14 residues long. The germline V gene has CDR1 SGHRS and CDR2 YFSETQ. V shed 3 bases, J shed 4 bases, and the junction held 7 bases outside the gene matches. CDR3 region: CASSWGQPSYEQYF. In nucleotides, the CDR3 is TGCGCCAGCAGCTGGGGACAGCCTAGTTACGAGCAGTACTTC.

V gene TRBV2 combines with J gene TRBJ1-4; TRBD1 matches at 8 bases. Trimming at V came to 10 bases and at J to 5 bases, leaving 9 bases not matched to a gene. From germline, CDR1 is SNHLY and CDR2 FYNNEI. CDR3 size: 14 residues. CDR3: CATTGQVGNEKLFF. CDR3 nucleotides: TGTGCCACCACGGGACAGGTGGGGAATGAAAAACTGTTTTTT.

The chain is built from TRBV21-1 and TRBJ2-7; TRBD2 was called by the table and not checked on the DNA. TRBV21-1 is annotated as a pseudogene. CDR3 size: 15 residues. CDR3 bases: TGTGCCAGCAGCAAAGCTGGGAGGAAGACCTACGAGCAGTACTTC. Translated: CASSKAGRKTYEQYF.

The chain joins TRBV2 to TRBJ1-2, with D unresolved. This CDR3 is 13 amino acids long. V lost 5 bases and J lost 6, with 13 bases in between. Germline CDR1 and CDR2: SNHLY and FYNNEI. The CDR3 nucleotides are TGTGCCAGCAGTTCTGACCAGAGGAATGGCTACACCTTC. Encoded protein: CASSSDQRNGYTF.

V is TRBV19 and J is TRBJ1-5; 7 bases line up with TRBD1. V was clipped by 4 bases and J by 5 bases; unmatched bases: 5. CDR1 and CDR2 (germline): LNHDA, SQIVND (reference sequence). This CDR3 contains 14 residues. The CDR3 DNA is TGTGCCAGTAGTAACGGCAGGGGGTATCAGCCCCAGCATTTT. Protein product: CASSNGRGYQPQHF. Full variable domain (missing parts from reference TRBV19 and TRBJ1-5): DGGITQSPKYLFRKEGQNVTLSCEQNLNHDAMYWYRQDPGQGLRLIYYSQIVNDFQKGDIAEGYSVSREKKESFPLTVTSAQKNPTAFYLCASSNGRGYQPQHFGDGTRLSIL.

This clone was seen more than once but under ten times. The chain has TRBV29-1 and TRBJ2-2; 12 bases fit TRBD2. Germline V gene data show CDR1 as SQVTM and CDR2 as ANQGSEA. V lost 6 bases, J lost 4 bases, and 6 bases stayed unmatched. The CDR3 runs 15 residues. The CDR3 loop reads CSVRLAGEATGELFF. The CDR3 DNA follows: TGCAGCGTCCGACTAGCGGGAGAAGCCACCGGGGAGCTGTTTTTT.

V usage is TRBV29-1 and J usage is TRBJ2-7; TRBD2 aligns across 9 bases. The trim removed 5 bases at V and 7 bases at J, leaving 6 bases unmatched. CDR1 SQVTM and CDR2 ANQGSEA come from the germline V gene. This CDR3 is built from 12 residues. The CDR3 region is CSVRLAGDEQYF. The CDR3, as DNA: TGCAGCGTTCGATTAGCGGGAGATGAGCAGTACTTC.

CDR3 sequence (DNA): TGTGCCAGCAGTCCCCAGGGGCCCGGTACTGAAGCTTTCTTT. It is translated as CASSPQGPGTEAFF. The chain uses TRBV6-6 and TRBJ1-1; perhaps TRBD1 as D (6 bases). With 5 bases removed from V and 5 bases from J, the gap between germline ends came to 15 bases. Per the germline V gene, CDR1 is MNHNY and CDR2 is SVGAGI (reference sequence). The CDR3 is 14 amino acids.